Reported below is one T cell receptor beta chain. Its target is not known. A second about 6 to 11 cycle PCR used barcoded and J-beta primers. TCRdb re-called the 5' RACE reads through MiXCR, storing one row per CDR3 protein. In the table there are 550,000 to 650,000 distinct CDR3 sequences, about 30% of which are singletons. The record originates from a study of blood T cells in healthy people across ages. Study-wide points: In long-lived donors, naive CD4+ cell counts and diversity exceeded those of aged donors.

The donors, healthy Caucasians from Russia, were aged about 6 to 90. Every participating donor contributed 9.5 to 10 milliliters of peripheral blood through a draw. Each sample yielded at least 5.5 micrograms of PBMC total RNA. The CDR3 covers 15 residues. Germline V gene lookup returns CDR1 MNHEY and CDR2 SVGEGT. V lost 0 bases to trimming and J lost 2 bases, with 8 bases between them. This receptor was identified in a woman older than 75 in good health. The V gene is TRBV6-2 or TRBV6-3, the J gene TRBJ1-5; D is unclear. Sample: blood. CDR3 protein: CASSYSAIGNQPQHF. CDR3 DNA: TGTGCCAGCAGTTACTCCGCCATCGGCAATCAGCCCCAGCATTTT.